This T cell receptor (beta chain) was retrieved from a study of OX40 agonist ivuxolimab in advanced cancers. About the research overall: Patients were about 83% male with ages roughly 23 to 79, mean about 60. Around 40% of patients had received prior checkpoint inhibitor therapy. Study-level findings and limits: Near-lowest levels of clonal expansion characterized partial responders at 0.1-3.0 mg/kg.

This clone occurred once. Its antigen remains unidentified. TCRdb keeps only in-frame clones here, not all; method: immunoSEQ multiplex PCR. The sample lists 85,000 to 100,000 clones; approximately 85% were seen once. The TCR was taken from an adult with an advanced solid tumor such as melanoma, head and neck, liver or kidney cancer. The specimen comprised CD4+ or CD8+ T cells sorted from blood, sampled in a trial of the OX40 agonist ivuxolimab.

The CDR3: CASSLGTLGGYEQYF. The DNA of the CDR3 is TGTGCCAGCAGCCTAGGTACCTTGGGGGGCTACGAGCAGTACTTC. The rearrangement links TRBV7-6 to TRBJ2-7; tentatively, D is TRBD2 (6 bases). From germline, CDR1 is SGHVS and CDR2 FNYEAQ. V gave up 5 bases and J gave up 3 bases, with 17 bases separating them. This CDR3 is 15 amino acids long.